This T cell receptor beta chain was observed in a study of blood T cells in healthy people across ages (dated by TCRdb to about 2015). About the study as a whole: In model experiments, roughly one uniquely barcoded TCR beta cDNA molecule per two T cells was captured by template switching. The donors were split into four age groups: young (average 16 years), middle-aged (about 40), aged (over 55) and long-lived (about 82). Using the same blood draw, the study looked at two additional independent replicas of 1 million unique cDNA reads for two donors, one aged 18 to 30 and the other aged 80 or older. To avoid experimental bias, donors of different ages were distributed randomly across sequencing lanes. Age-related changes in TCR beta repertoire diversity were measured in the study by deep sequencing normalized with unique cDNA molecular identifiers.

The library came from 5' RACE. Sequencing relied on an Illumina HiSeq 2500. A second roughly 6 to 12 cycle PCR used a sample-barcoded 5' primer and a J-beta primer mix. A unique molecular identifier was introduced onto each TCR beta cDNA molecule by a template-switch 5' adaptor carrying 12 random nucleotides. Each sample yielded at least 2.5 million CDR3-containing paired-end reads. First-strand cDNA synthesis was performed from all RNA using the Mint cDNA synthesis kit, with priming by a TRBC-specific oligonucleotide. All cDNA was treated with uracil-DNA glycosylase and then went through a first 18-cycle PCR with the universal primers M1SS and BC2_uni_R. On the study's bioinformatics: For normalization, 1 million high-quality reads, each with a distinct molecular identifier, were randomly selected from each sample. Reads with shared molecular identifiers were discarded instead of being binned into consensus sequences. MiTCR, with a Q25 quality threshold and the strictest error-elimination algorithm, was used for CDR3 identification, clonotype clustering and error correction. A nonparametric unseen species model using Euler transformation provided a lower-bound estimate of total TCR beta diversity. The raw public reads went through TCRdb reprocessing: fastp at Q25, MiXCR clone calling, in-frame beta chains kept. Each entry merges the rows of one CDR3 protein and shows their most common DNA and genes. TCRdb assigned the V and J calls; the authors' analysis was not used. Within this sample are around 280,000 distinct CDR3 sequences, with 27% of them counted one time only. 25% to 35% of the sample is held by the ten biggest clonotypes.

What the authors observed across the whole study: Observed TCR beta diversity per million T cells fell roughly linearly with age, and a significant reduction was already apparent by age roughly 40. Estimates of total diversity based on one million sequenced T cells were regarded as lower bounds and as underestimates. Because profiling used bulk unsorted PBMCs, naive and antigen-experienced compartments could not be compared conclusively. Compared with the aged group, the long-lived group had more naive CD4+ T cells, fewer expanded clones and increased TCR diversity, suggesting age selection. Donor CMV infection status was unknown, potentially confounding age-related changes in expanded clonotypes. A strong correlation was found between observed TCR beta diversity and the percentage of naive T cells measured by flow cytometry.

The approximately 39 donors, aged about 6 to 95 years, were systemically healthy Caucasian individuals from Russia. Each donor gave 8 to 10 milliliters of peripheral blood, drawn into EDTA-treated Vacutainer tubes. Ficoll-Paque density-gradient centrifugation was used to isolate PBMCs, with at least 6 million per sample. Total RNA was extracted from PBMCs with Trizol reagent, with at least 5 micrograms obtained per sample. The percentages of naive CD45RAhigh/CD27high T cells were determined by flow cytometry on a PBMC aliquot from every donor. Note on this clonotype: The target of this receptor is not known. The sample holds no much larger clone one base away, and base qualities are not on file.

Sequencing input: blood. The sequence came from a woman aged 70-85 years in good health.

The sequenced DNA is TGCAGCGTTGAGGAGACACCCTACGAGCAGTACTTC. Translated, it reads CSVEETPYEQYF. The sequence is built from TRBV29-1 and TRBJ2-7; no confident D gene assignment can be made. CDR3 length: 12 amino acids, cysteine to phenylalanine. Of the read, only the CDR3 DNA is kept; its 36 bases are in frame from base 1. Looking up the germline V gene yields CDR1 SQVTM and CDR2 ANQGSEA. The V end loses 3 bases and the J end loses 2 bases, and a stretch of 8 bases separates them.